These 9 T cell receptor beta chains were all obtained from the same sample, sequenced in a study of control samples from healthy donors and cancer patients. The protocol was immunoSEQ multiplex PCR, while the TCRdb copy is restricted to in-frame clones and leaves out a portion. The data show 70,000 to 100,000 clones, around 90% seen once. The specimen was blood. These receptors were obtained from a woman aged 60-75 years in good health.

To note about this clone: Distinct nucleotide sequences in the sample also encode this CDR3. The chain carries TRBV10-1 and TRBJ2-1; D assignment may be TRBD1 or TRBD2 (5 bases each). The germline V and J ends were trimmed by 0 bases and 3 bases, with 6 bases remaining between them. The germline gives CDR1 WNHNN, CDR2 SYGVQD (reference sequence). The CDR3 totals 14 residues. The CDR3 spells CASSESRGYNEQFF. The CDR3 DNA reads TGCGCCAGCAGTGAGTCGAGGGGCTACAATGAGCAGTTCTTC.

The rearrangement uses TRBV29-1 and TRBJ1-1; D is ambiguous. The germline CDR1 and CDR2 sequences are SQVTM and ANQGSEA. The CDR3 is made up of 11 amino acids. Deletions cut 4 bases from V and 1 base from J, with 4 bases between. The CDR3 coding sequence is TGCAGCGTTGTGGGGAACACTGAAGCTTTCTTT. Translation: CSVVGNTEAFF.

This CDR3 reads CASSLEGGSINTGELFF. In nucleotides, the CDR3 is TGTGCCAGCAGCTTAGAGGGGGGCAGTATAAACACCGGGGAGCTGTTTTTT. The chain couples TRBV11-3 to TRBJ2-2; D assignment may be TRBD1 or TRBD2 (6 bases each). This CDR3 is built from 17 residues. V was pared by 0 bases and J by 2 bases, with 13 bases between. The germline V gene encodes CDR1 SGHNT and CDR2 YENEEA.

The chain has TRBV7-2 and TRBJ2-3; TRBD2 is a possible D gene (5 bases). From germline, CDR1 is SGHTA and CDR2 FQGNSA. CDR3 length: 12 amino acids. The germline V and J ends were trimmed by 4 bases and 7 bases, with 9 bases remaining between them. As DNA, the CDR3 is TGTGCCAGCAGCTCGATCGGGAATACGCAGTATTTT. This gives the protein CASSSIGNTQYF.

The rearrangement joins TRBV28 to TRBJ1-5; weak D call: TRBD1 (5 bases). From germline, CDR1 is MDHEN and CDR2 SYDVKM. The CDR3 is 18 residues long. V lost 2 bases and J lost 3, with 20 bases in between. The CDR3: CASSLTGALGWLNQPQHF. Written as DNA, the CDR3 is TGTGCCAGCAGTTTAACCGGGGCCTTGGGGTGGCTCAATCAGCCCCAGCATTTT.

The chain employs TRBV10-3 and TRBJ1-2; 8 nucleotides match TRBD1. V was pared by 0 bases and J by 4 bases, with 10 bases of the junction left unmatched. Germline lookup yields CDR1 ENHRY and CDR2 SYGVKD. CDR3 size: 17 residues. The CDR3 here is CAISESPGGRFSYGYTF. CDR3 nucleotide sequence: TGTGCCATCAGTGAGTCCCCAGGGGGCCGGTTTAGCTATGGCTACACCTTC.

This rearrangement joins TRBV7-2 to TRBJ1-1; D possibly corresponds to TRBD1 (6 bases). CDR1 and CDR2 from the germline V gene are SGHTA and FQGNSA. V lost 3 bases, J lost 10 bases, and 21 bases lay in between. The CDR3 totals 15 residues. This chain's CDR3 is CASSFSTQGFGGAFF. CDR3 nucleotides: TGTGCCAGCAGCTTCTCCACTCAGGGGTTCGGAGGAGCTTTCTTT.

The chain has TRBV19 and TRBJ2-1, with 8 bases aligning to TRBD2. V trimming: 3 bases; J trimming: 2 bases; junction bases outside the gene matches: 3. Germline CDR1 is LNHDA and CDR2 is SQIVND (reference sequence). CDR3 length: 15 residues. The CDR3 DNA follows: TGTGCCAGTAGTATTGGCGGGGGGCCCTACAATGAGCAGTTCTTC. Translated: CASSIGGGPYNEQFF.

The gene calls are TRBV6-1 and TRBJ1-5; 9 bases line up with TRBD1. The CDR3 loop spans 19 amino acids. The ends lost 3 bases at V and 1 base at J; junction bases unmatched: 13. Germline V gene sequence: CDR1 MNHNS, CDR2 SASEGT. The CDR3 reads CASSELRGGTGLSNQPQHF. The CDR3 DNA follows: TGTGCCAGCAGTGAGCTTCGGGGGGGGACAGGGCTGAGCAATCAGCCCCAGCATTTT.